The next 11 T cell receptor beta chains were all read from a single sample in a study of control samples from healthy donors and cancer patients. Method: immunoSEQ multiplex PCR; TCRdb's copy keeps in-frame clones and lacks some. This table holds roughly 98,000 clones, roughly four fifths found once. The specimen sequenced was blood. The receptors stem from a woman aged 60-75 years in good health.

The chain links TRBV7-9 to TRBJ2-1, with 8 bases identical to TRBD2. CDR1 is SEHNR, CDR2 FQNEAQ, per germline (reference sequence). V lost 0 bases, J lost 10 bases, and 8 bases stayed unmatched. This CDR3 comprises 15 residues. The CDR3 nucleotides are TGTGCCAGCAGCTTAGCTGGGACTAGGTCAAGAGAGCAGTTCTTC. Residues: CASSLAGTRSREQFF.

J is TRBJ1-4 and V is TRBV5-4; D is unclear. Per germline, CDR1 SGHNT and CDR2 YYREEE (reference sequence). The CDR3 covers 14 residues. Trimming cost V 0 bases and J 4 bases, with 7 bases left between them. CDR3 protein: CASSLGLGNEKLFF. CDR3 DNA sequence: TGTGCCAGCAGCTTGGGGCTCGGTAATGAAAAACTGTTTTTT.

The V call is TRBV3-1 (or the pseudogene TRBV3-2), the J call TRBJ1-6; possibly TRBD1 for D (5 bases). V was trimmed by 1 base and J by 16 bases, leaving 11 bases between them. The CDR3 covers 12 residues. CDR1 and CDR2 (germline): LGHDT, YNNKEL (reference sequence). The CDR3, as DNA: TGTGCCAGCAGCCAAGCCGTGGGGGAGCTCCACTTT. Its protein product is CASSQAVGELHF.

This chain uses TRBV2 with TRBJ1-1, with D uncertain. Germline V gene sequence: CDR1 SNHLY, CDR2 FYNNEI. The CDR3 runs 11 residues. With 6 bases removed from V and 5 bases from J, the gap between germline ends came to 7 bases. The CDR3 sequence is CASSPLTEAFF. DNA of the CDR3: TGTGCCAGCAGCCCTTTGACTGAAGCTTTCTTT.

The chain combines TRBV2 with TRBJ1-1; possibly TRBD1 for D (5 bases). This CDR3 comprises 12 residues. CDR1 and CDR2 (germline): SNHLY, FYNNEI. The CDR3 is CARGPYGTEAFF. CDR3 sequence (DNA): TGTGCTAGGGGACCTTACGGGACTGAAGCTTTCTTT.

Notes on this clone: Additional DNA sequences in this sample encode the identical CDR3. The chain is built from TRBV5-4 and TRBJ1-2; D is ambiguous. This CDR3 has 13 residues. Germline CDR1 is SGHNT and CDR2 is YYREEE (reference sequence). V lost 0 bases and J lost 2, with 5 bases in between. This CDR3 reads CASSLDGNYGYTF. CDR3 bases: TGTGCCAGCAGCTTGGACGGGAACTATGGCTACACCTTC.

The chain joins TRBV2 to TRBJ2-3, with 8 bases aligning to TRBD1. From germline, CDR1 is SNHLY and CDR2 FYNNEI. Trimming took 6 bases from V and 2 from J; bases not matched to a gene: 4. CDR3 length: 14 residues. CDR3 bases: TGTGCCAGCAGGAGACAGGGGCCCACAGATACGCAGTATTTT. Protein sequence: CASRRQGPTDTQYF. Full variable domain (outside the CDR3, taken from reference TRBV2 and TRBJ2-3): EPEVTQTPSHQVTQMGQEVILRCVPISNHLYFYWYRQILGQKVEFLVSFYNNEISEKSEIFDDQFSVERPDGSNFTLKIRSTKLEDSAMYFCASRRQGPTDTQYFGPGTRLTVL.

The genes are TRBV11-2 and TRBJ1-3; no definite D call. In germline, CDR1 is SGHAT, CDR2 FQNNGV. This CDR3 is 15 amino acids long. With 5 bases removed from V and 3 bases from J, the gap between germline ends came to 14 bases. The CDR3 reads CASSPMGSNGNTIYF. The CDR3 region has the DNA TGTGCCAGCAGCCCGATGGGGAGCAATGGAAACACCATATATTTT. Using reference TRBV11-2 and TRBJ1-3 for the parts outside the CDR3, the full variable domain is EAGVAQSPRYKIIEKRQSVAFWCNPISGHATLYWYQQILGQGPKLLIQFQNNGVVDDSQLPKDRFSAERLKGVDSTLKIQPAKLEDSAVYLCASSPMGSNGNTIYFGEGSWLTVV.

This clone was recorded a few times. V and J are TRBV28 and TRBJ2-7; 7 bases are a match to TRBD1. CDR1 MDHEN and CDR2 SYDVKM come from the germline V gene. CDR3 length equals 16 residues. Trimming cost V 5 bases and J 3 bases; bases outside gene matches: 13. The CDR3, as DNA: TGTGCCAGCAGTCCCTGGACAGGTCCCCTTTTCTACGAGCAGTACTTC. Translating it yields CASSPWTGPLFYEQYF.

About this clone: A junction end diverges from the germline sequence, so it may reflect a read error. The J gene is TRBJ1-2, the V gene TRBV20-1; D remains unclear. Germline V gene lookup returns CDR1 DFQATT and CDR2 SNEGSKA (reference sequence). The CDR3 consists of 11 residues. The CDR3: CSAEGLAVVIF. The CDR3 DNA reads as TGCAGTGCTGAGGGTTTGGCAGTTGTCATCTTC.

This clone has more than one count but fewer than ten. This rearrangement joins TRBV5-4 to TRBJ2-1, with D possibly being TRBD1 (5 bases). Trimming cost V 7 bases and J 4 bases, with 15 bases left between them. The CDR3 loop spans 14 amino acids. Germline-derived CDR1 and CDR2 are SGHNT and YYREEE (reference sequence). The CDR3 bases are TGTGCCAGCCGCGAGGACATATCTTACAATGAGCAGTTCTTC. It encodes CASREDISYNEQFF.